This T cell receptor beta chain was profiled in a study of radiotherapy plus CTLA-4 blockade in lung cancer (dated by TCRdb to the late 2010s). The study in broad terms: Objective responses were observed in around 20% of enrolled patients, and disease control was achieved in 25% to 35%. General study outcomes and caveats: Increased serum interferon-beta after radiation, together with early dynamic changes in blood T cell clones, were reported to be the strongest predictors of response. After treatment with radiotherapy and ipilimumab, TCR clones that originated in tumors expanded in peripheral blood.

In this study, focal radiation therapy paired with CTLA-4 blockade (ipilimumab) was tested in patients who had chemo-refractory metastatic non-small-cell lung cancer. The CDR3 covers 14 residues, taking in both the cysteine and the phenylalanine. Kept here is only the CDR3 DNA, which spans 42 bases and is read in frame from base 1. V sheds 2 bases and J sheds 0 bases, leaving 7 bases between their ends. CDR1 and CDR2 are drawn from the germline V gene (reference sequence): LNHNV, YYDKDF. In regard to this clone: This receptor's antigen is unknown. The sample holds no much larger clone one base away, and base qualities are not on file.

The library was produced with the immunoSEQ multiplex PCR assay. TCRdb took this table from immuneACCESS and kept in-frame rearrangements with V and J called. Such tables lack part of the clones; where checked against another copy, unresolved V genes explain under half of the gap, and the rest is unexplained. This sample gives more than 95,000 clones in total; 65% to 85% of them show up just once. The top ten constitute 5% to 5.5% of the sample. This TCR came from a human donor with non-small cell lung cancer who had a partial response to radiotherapy plus ipilimumab. This specimen consisted of peripheral blood, obtained from a patient treated with radiotherapy plus ipilimumab. Here the chain combines TRBV15 and TRBJ1-1; the D gene cannot be resolved reliably. CDR3 region: CATSRQYMNTEAFF. The DNA reads TGTGCCACCAGCAGACAGTATATGAACACTGAAGCTTTCTTT.